The next 3 T cell receptor beta chains were all read from a single sample in a study of T cell changes during pregnancy in multiple sclerosis. Method: immunoSEQ multiplex PCR; TCRdb's copy keeps in-frame clones and lacks some. Of tens of thousands of clones listed, roughly 92% were seen once; the top ten hold 0.78%. Sequencing used CD4+ T cells from peripheral blood mononuclear cells, obtained before pregnancy. These receptors came from a female donor with multiple sclerosis, enrolled in a pregnancy study.

This clone appeared once. The chain uses TRBV28 and TRBJ1-2; D remains ambiguous. Between the trimmed V and J ends, which lost 2 bases and 0 bases, there was a span of 7 bases. The CDR3 loop spans 14 amino acids. The V gene's germline CDR1 is MDHEN and CDR2 SYDVKM. CDR3 sequence (DNA): TGTGCCAGCAGTTTACTGCTAGCTAACTATGGCTACACCTTC. Protein product: CASSLLLANYGYTF.

This chain uses TRBV15 with TRBJ2-5; D is possibly TRBD2 (6 bases). Germline V gene lookup returns CDR1 LNHNV and CDR2 YYDKDF (reference sequence). V was clipped by 4 bases and J by 0 bases, with 12 bases between them. This CDR3 contains 15 residues. The chain's CDR3 is CATSNGRGNQETQYF. CDR3 DNA: TGTGCCACCAGCAATGGGCGGGGTAACCAAGAGACCCAGTACTTC.

The genes are TRBV18 and TRBJ2-7, with D maybe TRBD2 (5 bases). V gave up 3 bases and J gave up 7 bases, with 13 bases separating them. CDR1 is KGHSH and CDR2 is LQKENI in the germline V gene. The CDR3 spans 13 residues. DNA for the CDR3: TGTGCCAGCTCACCCCGGGGTTTGGGTGAGCAGTACTTC. This codes for CASSPRGLGEQYF. The full variable domain, with the rest looked up from reference TRBV18 and TRBJ2-7, is NAGVMQNPRHLVRRRGQEARLRCSPMKGHSHVYWYRQLPEEGLKFMVYLQKENIIDESGMPKERFSAEFPKEGPSILRIQQVVRGDSAAYFCASSPRGLGEQYFGPGTRLTVT.